The T cell receptor beta chain under discussion was sequenced for a study of OX40 agonist ivuxolimab in advanced cancers. Whole-study context: A male proportion of about 80% was recorded, with mean age approximately 56 years and range roughly 23 to 79. One patient with hepatocellular carcinoma and two with cutaneous melanoma, three in all, had partial responses.

Assay: immunoSEQ multiplex PCR; the TCRdb copy retains only in-frame clones and omits some. The sample consists of 92,000 or so clones, roughly 80% of them appearing once. This clone was observed once. This specimen was CD4+ or CD8+ T cells sorted from blood, taken in a trial of the OX40 agonist ivuxolimab. The sequence came from an adult with an advanced solid tumor such as melanoma, head and neck, liver or kidney cancer.

DNA of the CDR3: TGTGCCAGTAGTAGCCGCGGCCAGGGGGTAAGCTACGAGCAGTACTTC. It encodes CASSSRGQGVSYEQYF. The chain uses TRBV19 and TRBJ2-7; 7 nucleotides align to TRBD1. The V gene's germline CDR1 is LNHDA and CDR2 SQIVND (reference sequence). The V and J ends lost 4 bases and 3 bases, in that order; junction bases with no gene match: 12. CDR3 size: 16 residues.